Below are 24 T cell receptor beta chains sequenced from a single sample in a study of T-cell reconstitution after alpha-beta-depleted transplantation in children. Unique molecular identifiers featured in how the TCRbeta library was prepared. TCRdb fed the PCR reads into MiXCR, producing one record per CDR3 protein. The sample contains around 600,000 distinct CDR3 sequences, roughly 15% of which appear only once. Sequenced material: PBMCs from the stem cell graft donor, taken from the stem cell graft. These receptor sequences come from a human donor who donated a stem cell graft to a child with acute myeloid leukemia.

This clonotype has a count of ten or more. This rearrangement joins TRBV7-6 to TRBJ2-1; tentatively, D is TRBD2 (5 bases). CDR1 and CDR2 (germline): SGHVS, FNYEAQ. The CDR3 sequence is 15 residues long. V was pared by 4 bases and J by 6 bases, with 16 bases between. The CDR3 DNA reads TGTGCCAGCAGCTCCCCCGGAGGCCCTTTCAATGAGCAGTTCTTC. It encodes CASSSPGGPFNEQFF.

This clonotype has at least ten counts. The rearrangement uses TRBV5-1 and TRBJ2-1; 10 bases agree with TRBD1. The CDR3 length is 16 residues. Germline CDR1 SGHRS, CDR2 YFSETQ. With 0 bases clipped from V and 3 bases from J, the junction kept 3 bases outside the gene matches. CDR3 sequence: CASSLDGTGDYNEQFF. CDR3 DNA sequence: TGCGCCAGCAGCTTGGATGGGACAGGGGACTACAATGAGCAGTTCTTC.

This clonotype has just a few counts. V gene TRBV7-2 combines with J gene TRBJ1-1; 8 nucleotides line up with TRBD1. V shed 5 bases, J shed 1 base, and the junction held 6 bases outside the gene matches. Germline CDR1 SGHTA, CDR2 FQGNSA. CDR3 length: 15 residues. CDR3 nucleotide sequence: TGTGCCAGCAGCCTCTCAGGGGGCAAGAACACTGAAGCTTTCTTT. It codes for CASSLSGGKNTEAFF.

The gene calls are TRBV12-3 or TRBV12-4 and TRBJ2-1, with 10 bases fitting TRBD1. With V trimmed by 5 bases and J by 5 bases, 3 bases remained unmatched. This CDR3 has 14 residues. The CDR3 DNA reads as TGTGCCAGCAGTAAAGGGACAGGGGACAATGAGCAGTTCTTC. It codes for CASSKGTGDNEQFF.

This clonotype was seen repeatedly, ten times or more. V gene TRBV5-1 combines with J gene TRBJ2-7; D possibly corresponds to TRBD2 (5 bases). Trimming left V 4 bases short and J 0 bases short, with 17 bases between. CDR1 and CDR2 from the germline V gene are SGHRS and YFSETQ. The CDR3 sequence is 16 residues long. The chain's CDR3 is CASSLRVPGSSYEQYF. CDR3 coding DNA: TGCGCCAGCAGCCTGAGGGTCCCCGGCAGCTCCTACGAGCAGTACTTC.

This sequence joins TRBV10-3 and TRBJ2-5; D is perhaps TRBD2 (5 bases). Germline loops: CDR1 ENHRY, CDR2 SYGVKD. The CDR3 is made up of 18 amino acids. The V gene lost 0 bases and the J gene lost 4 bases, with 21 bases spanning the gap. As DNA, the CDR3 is TGTGCCATCAGTGAGTCGCGGGCGGCCGGAGTGGCCCCAGAGACCCAGTACTTC. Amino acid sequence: CAISESRAAGVAPETQYF.

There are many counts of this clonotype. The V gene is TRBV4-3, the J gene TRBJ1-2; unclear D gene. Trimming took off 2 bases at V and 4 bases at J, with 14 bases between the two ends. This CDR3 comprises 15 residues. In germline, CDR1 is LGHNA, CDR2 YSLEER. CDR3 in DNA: TGCGCCAGCAGCCAATACCGCAGTACTTCCTATGGCTACACCTTC. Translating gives CASSQYRSTSYGYTF.

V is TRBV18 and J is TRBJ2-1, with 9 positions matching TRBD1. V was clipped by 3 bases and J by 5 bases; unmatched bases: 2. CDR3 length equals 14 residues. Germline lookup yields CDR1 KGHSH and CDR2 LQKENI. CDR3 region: CASSPTGGNNEQFF. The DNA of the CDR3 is TGTGCCAGCTCACCGACAGGGGGTAACAATGAGCAGTTCTTC.

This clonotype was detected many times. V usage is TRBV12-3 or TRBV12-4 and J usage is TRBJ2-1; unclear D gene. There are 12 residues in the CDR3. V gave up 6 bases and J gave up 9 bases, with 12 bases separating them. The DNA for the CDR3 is TGTGCCAGCAGAACTCCTAGTGGTGAGCAGTTCTTC. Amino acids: CASRTPSGEQFF.

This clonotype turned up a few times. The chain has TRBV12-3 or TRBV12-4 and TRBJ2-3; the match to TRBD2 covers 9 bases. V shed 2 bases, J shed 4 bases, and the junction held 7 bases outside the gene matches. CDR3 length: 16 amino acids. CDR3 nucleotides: TGTGCCAGCAGTTTACAAGCGGGGGGCCCCCCAGATACGCAGTATTTT. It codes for CASSLQAGGPPDTQYF.

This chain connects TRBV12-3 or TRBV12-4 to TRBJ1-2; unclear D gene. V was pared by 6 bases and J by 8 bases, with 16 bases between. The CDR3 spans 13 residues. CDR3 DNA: TGTGCCAGCAGCCCTTGGCTCACCCGGGGCTACACCTTC. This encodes CASSPWLTRGYTF.

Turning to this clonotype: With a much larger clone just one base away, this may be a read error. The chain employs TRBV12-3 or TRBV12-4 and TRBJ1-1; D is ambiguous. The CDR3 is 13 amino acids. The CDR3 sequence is CASSLKGGTVAFF. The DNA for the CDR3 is TGTGCCAGCAGTTTAAAGGGAGGCACTGTAGCTTTCTTT.

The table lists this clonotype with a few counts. For the CDR3, the DNA is TGTGCCAGCAGCCAGGGCGGTTCGGGACAGCTGGAGACCCAGTACTTC. It is translated as CASSQGGSGQLETQYF. The J gene is TRBJ2-5, the V gene TRBV4-2, with 7 bases matching TRBD1. CDR3 length equals 16 residues. V gave up 3 bases and J gave up 5 bases; unmatched junction bases: 12. Germline CDR1 reads LGHNA; CDR2 reads YNFKEQ.

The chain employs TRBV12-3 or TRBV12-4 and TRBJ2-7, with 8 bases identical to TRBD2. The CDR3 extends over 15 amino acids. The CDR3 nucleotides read TGTGCCAGCAGTTTTAGCGGGGCGGCCTCCTACGACCAGTACGTC. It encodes CASSFSGAASYDQYV.

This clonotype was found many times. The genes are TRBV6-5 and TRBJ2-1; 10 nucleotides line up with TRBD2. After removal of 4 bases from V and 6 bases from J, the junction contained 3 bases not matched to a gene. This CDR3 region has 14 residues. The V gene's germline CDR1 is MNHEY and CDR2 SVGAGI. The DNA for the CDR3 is TGTGCCAGCAGTTCAAGCGGGGGGGTCAATGAGCAGTTCTTC. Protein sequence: CASSSSGGVNEQFF.

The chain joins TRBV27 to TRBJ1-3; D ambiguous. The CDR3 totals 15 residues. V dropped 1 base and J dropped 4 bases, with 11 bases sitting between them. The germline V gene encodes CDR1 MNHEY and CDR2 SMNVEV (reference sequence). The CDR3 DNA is TGTGCCAGCAGTTTATTTTACAGCCTAGGAAACACCATATATTTT. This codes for CASSLFYSLGNTIYF.

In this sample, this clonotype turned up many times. CDR3 residues: CSARAGKTGELFF. The DNA of the CDR3 is TGCAGTGCTAGAGCCGGAAAAACCGGGGAGCTGTTTTTT. This chain links TRBV20-1 with TRBJ2-2; no firm D call. Trimming pared 1 base from V and 5 bases from J, leaving 8 bases between. The CDR3 loop spans 13 amino acids. Germline loops: CDR1 DFQATT, CDR2 SNEGSKA (reference sequence).

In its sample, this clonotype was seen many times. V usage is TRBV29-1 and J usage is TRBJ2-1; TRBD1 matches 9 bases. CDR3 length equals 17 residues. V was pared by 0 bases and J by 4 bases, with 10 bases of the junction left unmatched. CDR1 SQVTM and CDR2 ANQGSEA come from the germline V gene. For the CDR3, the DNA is TGCAGCGTTGAAGATCCCCCCGGACAGGGGAGGTACAATGAGCAGTTCTTC. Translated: CSVEDPPGQGRYNEQFF.

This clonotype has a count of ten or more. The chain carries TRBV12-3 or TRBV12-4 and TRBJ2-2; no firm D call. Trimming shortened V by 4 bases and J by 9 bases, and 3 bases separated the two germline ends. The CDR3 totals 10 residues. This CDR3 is CASSYRELFF. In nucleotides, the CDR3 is TGTGCCAGCAGTTACAGGGAGCTGTTTTTT.

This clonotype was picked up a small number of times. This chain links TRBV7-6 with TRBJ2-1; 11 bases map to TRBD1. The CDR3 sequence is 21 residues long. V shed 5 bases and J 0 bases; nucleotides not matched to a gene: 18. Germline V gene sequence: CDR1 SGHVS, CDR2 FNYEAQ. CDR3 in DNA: TGTGCCAGCAGCGTACCAGGACAGGGGGCAAAGATGGGTAGCTCCTACAATGAGCAGTTCTTC. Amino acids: CASSVPGQGAKMGSSYNEQFF.

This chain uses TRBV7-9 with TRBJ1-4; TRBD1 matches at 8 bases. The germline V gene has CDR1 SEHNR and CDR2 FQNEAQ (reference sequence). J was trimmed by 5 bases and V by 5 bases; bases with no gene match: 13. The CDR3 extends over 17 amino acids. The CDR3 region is CASSPPLRGPINEKLFF. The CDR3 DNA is TGTGCCAGCAGCCCTCCCCTCAGGGGGCCTATCAATGAAAAACTGTTTTTT.

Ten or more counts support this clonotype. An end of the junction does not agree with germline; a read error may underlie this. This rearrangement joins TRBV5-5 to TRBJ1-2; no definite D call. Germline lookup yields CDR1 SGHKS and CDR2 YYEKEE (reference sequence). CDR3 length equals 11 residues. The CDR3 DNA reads TGTGCCAGCAGCTTGGCCCAGGAGACGGGCTTC. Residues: CASSLAQETGF.

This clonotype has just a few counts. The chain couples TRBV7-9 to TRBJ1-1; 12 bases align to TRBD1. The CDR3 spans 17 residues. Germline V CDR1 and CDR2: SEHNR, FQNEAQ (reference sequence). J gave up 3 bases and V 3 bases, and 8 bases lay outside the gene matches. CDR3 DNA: TGTGCCAGCAGCTTGGGGACAGGGGGCGTGATCGACACTGAAGCTTTCTTT. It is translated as CASSLGTGGVIDTEAFF.

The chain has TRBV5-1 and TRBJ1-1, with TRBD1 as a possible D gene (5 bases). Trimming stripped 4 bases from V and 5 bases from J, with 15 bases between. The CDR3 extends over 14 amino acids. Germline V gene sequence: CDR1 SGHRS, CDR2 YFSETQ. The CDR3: CASSRIDRGTEAFF. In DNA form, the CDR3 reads TGCGCCAGCAGCCGGATCGACAGAGGGACTGAAGCTTTCTTT.